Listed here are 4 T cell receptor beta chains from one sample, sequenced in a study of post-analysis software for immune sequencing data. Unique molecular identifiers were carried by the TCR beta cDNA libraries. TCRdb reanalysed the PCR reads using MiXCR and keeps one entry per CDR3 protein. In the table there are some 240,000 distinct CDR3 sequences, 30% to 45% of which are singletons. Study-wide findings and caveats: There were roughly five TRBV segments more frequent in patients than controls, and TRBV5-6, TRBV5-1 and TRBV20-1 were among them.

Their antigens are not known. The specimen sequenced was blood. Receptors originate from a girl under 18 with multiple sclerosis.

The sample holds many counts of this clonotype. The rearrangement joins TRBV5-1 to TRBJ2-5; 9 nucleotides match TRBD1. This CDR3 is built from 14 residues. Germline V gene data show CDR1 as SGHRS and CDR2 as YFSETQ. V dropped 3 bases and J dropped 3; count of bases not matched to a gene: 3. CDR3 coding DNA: TGCGCCAGCAGCTCGCGGACAGGGGAAGAGACCCAGTACTTC. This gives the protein CASSSRTGEETQYF. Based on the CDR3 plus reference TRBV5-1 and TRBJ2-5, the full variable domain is KAGVTQTPRYLIKTRGQQVTLSCSPISGHRSVSWYQQTPGQGLQFLFEYFSETQRNKGNFPGRFSGRQFSNSRSEMNVSTLELGDSALYLCASSSRTGEETQYFGPGTRLLVL.

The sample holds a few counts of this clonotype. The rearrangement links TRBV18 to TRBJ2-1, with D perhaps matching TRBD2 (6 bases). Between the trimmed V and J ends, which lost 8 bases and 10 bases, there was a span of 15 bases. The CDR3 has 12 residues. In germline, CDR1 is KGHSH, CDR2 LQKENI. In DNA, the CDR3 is TGTGCCAGCCAAAGTGGGGGGACCGAGCAGTTCTTC. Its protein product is CASQSGGTEQFF.

CDR3 nucleotides: TGCAGCGTTGAGTGGCGAGAGAGGGACAATGAGCAGTTCTTC. This translates into CSVEWRERDNEQFF. This rearrangement joins TRBV29-1 to TRBJ2-1; TRBD2 is a possible D gene (5 bases). The V and J ends lost 3 bases and 5 bases respectively, with 14 bases between them. The CDR3 covers 14 residues. The germline gives CDR1 SQVTM, CDR2 ANQGSEA.

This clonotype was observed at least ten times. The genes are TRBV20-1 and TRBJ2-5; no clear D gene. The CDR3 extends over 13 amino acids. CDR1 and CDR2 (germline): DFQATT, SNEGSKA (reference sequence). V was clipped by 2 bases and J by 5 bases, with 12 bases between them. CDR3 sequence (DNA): TGCAGTGCTAGAAAAACAGTGGCGGAGACCCAGTACTTC. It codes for CSARKTVAETQYF.